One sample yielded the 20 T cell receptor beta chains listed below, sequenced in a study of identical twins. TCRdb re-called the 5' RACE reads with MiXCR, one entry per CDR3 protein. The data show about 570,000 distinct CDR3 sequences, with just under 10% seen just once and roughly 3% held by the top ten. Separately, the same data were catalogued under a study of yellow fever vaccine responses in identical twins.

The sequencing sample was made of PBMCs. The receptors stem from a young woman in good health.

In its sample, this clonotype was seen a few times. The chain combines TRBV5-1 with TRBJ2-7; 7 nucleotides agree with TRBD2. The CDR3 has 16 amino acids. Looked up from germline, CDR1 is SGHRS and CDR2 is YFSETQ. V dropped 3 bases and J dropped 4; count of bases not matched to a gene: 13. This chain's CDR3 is CASSSGLGGLGYEQYF. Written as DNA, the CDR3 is TGCGCCAGCAGCTCCGGACTAGGTGGTTTGGGTTACGAGCAGTACTTC.

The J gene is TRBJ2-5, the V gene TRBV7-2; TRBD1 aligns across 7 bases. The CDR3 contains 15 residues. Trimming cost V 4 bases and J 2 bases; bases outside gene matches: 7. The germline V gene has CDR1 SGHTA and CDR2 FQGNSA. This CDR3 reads CASSSHGTEQETQYF. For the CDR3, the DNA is TGTGCCAGCAGCTCCCACGGGACAGAACAAGAGACCCAGTACTTC.

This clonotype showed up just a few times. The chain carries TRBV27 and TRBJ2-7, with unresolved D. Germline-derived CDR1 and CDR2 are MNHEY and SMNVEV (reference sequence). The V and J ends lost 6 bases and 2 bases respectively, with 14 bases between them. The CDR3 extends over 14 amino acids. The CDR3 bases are TGTGCCAGCAGACGCGTACGCGTGGCCTACGAGCAGTACTTC. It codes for CASRRVRVAYEQYF.

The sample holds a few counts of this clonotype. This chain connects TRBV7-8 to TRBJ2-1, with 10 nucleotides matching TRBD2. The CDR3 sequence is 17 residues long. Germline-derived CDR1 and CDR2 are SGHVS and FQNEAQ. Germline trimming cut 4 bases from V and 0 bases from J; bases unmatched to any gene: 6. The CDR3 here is CASSSGLADNSYNEQFF. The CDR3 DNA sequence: TGTGCCAGCAGCTCCGGACTAGCGGATAACTCCTACAATGAGCAGTTCTTC.

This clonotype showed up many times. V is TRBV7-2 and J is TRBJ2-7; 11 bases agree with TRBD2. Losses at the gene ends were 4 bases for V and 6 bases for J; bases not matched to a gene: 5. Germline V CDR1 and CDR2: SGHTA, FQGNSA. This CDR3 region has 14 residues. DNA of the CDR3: TGTGCCAGCAGCTACCTAGCGGGAGGCCTCGAGCAGTACTTC. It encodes CASSYLAGGLEQYF.

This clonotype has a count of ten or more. Written as DNA, the CDR3 is TGTGCCACCAGTGAACCCCCGGGACTAGCTATCTCCTACAATGAGCAGTTCTTC. Amino acids: CATSEPPGLAISYNEQFF. The genes are TRBV24-1 and TRBJ2-1; 9 nucleotides agree with TRBD2. The CDR3 has 18 amino acids. Germline V gene data show CDR1 as KGHDR and CDR2 as SFDVKD. V lost 4 bases, J lost 0 bases, and 9 bases stayed unmatched.

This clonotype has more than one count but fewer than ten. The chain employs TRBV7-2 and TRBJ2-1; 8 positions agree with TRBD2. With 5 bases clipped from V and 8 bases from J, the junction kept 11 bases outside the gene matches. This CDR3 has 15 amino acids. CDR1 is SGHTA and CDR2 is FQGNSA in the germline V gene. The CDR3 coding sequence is TGTGCCAGCAGCCTCCCGCGGGGGGCAGGTGATGAGCAGTTCTTC. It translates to CASSLPRGAGDEQFF.

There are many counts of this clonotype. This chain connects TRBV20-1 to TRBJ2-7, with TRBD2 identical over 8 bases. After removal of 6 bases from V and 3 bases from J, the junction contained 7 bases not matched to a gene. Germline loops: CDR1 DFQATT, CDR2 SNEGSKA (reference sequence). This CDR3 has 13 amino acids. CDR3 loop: CSAKPLAGYEQYF. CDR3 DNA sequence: TGCAGTGCCAAGCCTCTAGCGGGCTACGAGCAGTACTTC.

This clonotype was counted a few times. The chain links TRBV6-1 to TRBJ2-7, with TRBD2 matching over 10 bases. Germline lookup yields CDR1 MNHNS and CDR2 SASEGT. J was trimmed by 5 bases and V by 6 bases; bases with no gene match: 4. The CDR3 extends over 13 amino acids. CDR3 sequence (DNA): TGTGCCAGCAGCCCCACTAGCGGGGACGAGCAGTACTTC. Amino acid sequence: CASSPTSGDEQYF.

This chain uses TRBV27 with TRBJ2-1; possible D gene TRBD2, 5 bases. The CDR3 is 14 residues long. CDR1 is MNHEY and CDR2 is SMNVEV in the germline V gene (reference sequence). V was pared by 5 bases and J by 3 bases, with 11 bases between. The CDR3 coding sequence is TGTGCCAGCAGTCACGAGGACTTCTACAATGAGCAGTTCTTC. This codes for CASSHEDFYNEQFF.

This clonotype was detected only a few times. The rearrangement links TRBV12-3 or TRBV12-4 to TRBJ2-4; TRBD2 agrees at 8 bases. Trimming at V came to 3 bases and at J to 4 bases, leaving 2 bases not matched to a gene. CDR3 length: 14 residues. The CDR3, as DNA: TGTGCCAGCAGTTTCGGGACTAGGAAAAACATTCAGTACTTC. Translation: CASSFGTRKNIQYF.

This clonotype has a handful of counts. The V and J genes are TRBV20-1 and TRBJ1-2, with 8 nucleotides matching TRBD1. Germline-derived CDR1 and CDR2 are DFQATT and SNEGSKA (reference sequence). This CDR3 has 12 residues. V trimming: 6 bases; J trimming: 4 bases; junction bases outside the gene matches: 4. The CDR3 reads CSAPDRGYGYTF. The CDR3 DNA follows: TGCAGTGCCCCCGACAGGGGCTATGGCTACACCTTC.

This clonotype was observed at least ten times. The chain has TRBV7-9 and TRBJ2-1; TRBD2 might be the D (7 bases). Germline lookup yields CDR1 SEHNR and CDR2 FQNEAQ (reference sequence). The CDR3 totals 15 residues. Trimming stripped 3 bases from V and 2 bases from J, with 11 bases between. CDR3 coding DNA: TGTGCCAGCAGCTTTAAAGGGGGGGCCTACAATGAGCAGTTCTTC. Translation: CASSFKGGAYNEQFF.

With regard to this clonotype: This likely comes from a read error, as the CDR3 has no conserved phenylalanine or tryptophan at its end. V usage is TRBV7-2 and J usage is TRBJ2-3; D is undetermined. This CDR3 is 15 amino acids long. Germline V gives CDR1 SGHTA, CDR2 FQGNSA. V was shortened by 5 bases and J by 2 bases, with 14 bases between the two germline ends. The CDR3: CASSPLRSITDTQYY. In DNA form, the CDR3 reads TGTGCCAGCAGCCCACTGAGGTCAATCACAGATACGCAGTATTAT.

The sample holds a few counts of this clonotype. Written as DNA, the CDR3 is TGTGCCAGCAGCGTAGTCGTTAGCGGTCCCCCAGATACGCAGTATTTT. It is translated as CASSVVVSGPPDTQYF. The chain couples TRBV9 to TRBJ2-3; D perhaps matches TRBD2 (6 bases). The CDR3 has 16 residues. The V gene lost 0 bases and the J gene lost 4 bases, with 15 bases spanning the gap. CDR1 and CDR2 (germline): SGDLS, YYNGEE.

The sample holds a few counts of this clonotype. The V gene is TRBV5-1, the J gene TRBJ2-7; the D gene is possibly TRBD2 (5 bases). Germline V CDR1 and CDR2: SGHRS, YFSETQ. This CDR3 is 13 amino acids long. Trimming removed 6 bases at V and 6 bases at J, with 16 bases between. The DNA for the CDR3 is TGCGCCAGCAACCGACAATCCGGAGGCGAGCAGTACTTC. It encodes CASNRQSGGEQYF.

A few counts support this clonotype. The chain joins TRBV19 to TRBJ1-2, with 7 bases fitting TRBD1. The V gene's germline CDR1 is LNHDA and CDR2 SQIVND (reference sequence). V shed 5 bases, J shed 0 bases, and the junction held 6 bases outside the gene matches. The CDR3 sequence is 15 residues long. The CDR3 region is CASSVTGFTNYGYTF. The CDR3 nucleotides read TGTGCCAGTAGTGTGACAGGGTTTACTAACTATGGCTACACCTTC.

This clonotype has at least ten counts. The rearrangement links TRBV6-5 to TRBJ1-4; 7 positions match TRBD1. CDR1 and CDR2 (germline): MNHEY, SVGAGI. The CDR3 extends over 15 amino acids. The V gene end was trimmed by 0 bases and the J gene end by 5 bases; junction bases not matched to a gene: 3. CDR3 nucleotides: TGTGCCAGCAGTTACTCGGCGGGACAGAATGAAAAACTGTTTTTT. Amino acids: CASSYSAGQNEKLFF.

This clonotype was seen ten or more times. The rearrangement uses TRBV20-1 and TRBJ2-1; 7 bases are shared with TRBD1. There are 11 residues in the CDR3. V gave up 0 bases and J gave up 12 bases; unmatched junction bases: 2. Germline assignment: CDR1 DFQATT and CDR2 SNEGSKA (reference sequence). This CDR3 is CSARDWTGQFF. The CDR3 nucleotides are TGCAGTGCTAGAGATTGGACAGGGCAGTTCTTC.

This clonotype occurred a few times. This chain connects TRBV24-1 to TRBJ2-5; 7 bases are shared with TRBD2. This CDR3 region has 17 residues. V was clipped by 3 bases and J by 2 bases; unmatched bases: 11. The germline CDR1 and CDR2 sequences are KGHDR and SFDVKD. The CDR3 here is CATSDPRTSTRQETQYF. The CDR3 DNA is TGTGCCACCAGTGATCCTCGGACTAGTACGAGGCAAGAGACCCAGTACTTC.